Listed below are T cell receptor beta chains from one sample, sequenced in a study of T-cell memory formation after mild COVID-19. TCRdb reprocessed the 5' RACE reads with MiXCR, giving one entry per CDR3 protein. The sample yields 400,000 to 500,000 distinct CDR3 sequences, approximately 19% seen once. The sequenced sample consisted of PBMCs or a T cell subset sorted from them (not recorded which). These receptors came from a man in his late teens or twenties who had mild COVID-19 (a few samples of this study predate the infection). Cell type and time point are not known. The CDR3 runs from the conserved cysteine through the conserved F or W. The D gene is left open where the match is weak. Clone size is stated in some rows and not others, as once, few, many or a class when expanded.

>NA|few|TRBJ2-4|TRBV4-3
TGCGCCAGCAGCCAAGCGGGCGAAGACATTCAGTACTTC
CASSQAGEDIQYF
>NA|NA|TRBJ2-2|TRBV6-5
TGTGCCAGCAGTTACCGCACACGGGGACCGGGACACCTCAACACCGGGGAGCTGTTTTTT
CASSYRTRGPGHLNTGELFF
>NA|few|TRBJ1-6|TRBV28
TGTGCCAGCAGTTTAGCGGCGAATTCACCCCTCCACTTT
CASSLAANSPLHF
>NA|many|TRBJ2-2|TRBV7-3
TGTGCCAGCAGGTCCGGGCGAACCACCGGGGAGCTGTTTTTT
CASRSGRTTGELFF
>TRBD1|NA|TRBJ1-3|TRBV15
TGTGCCACCAAGGACAGGCTCTCTGGAAACACCATATATTTT
CATKDRLSGNTIYF
>TRBD1|once|TRBJ2-7|TRBV7-9
TGTGCCAGCAGCTCCCCCGGGACAGGGACCCACGAGCAGTACTTC
CASSSPGTGTHEQYF
>TRBD1|NA|TRBJ1-4|TRBV4-3
TGCGCCAGCAGCCAACTTGGGACAGTTAATGAAAAACTGTTTTTT
CASSQLGTVNEKLFF
>NA|NA|TRBJ2-1|TRBV5-1
TGCGCCAGCAGGGGAAGGGACGCGGGGTTTTTGTTAGCGGAGCAGTTCTTC
CASRGRDAGFLLAEQFF
>NA|few|TRBJ2-2|TRBV4-3
TGCGCCAGCAGCCGGAACTTGATGAACACCGGGGAGCTGTTTTTT
CASSRNLMNTGELFF
>NA|many|TRBJ2-2|TRBV6-4
TGTGCCAGCAGTGAGACTAGCACCGGGGAGCTGTTTTTT
CASSETSTGELFF
>TRBD1|few|TRBJ2-5|TRBV7-2
TGTGCCAGCAGCTTAATGACAGGGTACCAAGAGACCCAGTACTTC
CASSLMTGYQETQYF
>NA|many|TRBJ2-2|TRBV4-2
TGTGCCAGCAGCCAAGACAGGCCCGGGGAGCTGTTTTTT
CASSQDRPGELFF
>NA|few|TRBJ2-3|TRBV3-1
TGTGCCAGCAGCCGTTCGGGGGGCCAGATTCCGCAGTATTTT
CASSRSGGQIPQYF
>NA|NA|TRBJ2-5|TRBV2
TGTGCCAGCAGTCCCAACGGGGAGACCCAGTACTTC
CASSPNGETQYF
>TRBD1|NA|TRBJ1-2|TRBV29-1
TGCAGCGACTTGGTGGGACAGGTGGCTTTGAACTATGGCTACACCTTC
CSDLVGQVALNYGYTF
>NA|few|TRBJ1-2|TRBV27
TGTGCCAGCGGCAACATGGGACTTATGCGGGGCTATGGCTACACCTTC
CASGNMGLMRGYGYTF
>NA|NA|TRBJ1-1|TRBV5-5
TGTGCCAGCAGCTTGGTCCCGGGACACACGGTCACCACGGCTTTCTTT
CASSLVPGHTVTTAFF
>NA|NA|TRBJ2-5|TRBV12-3/TRBV12-4
TGTGCCAGCACCGATACGAGGGGAAAAGAGACCCAGTACTTC
CASTDTRGKETQYF
>TRBD1|few|TRBJ1-2|TRBV12-3/TRBV12-4
TGTGCCAGCCGGGACAGGGGAACCTATGGCTACACCTTC
CASRDRGTYGYTF
>TRBD2|NA|TRBJ2-3|TRBV5-1
TGCGCCAGCACAACTTCGGAAGCGGGGGGCACAGATACGCAGTATTTT
CASTTSEAGGTDTQYF
>NA|NA|TRBJ2-3|TRBV6-2/TRBV6-3
TGTGCCAGCAGCCTACCCCGTGGGCCCGGGGATACGCAGTATTTT
CASSLPRGPGDTQYF
>NA|NA|TRBJ1-1|TRBV29-1
TGCAGCGTGACGGAAGGTAAGGACACTGAAGCTTTCTTT
CSVTEGKDTEAFF
>NA|few|TRBJ2-3|TRBV7-6
TGTGCCAGCAGCTTAGCGCGAGCCTCCACAGATACGCAGTATTTT
CASSLARASTDTQYF
>NA|NA|TRBJ1-2|TRBV6-6
TGTGCCAGCAGTTACTCAGGGAGCGGTGGCTACACCTTC
CASSYSGSGGYTF
>NA|many|TRBJ2-1|TRBV11-2
TGTGCCAGCAGCCCTCGGGGGGCGGCATACAATGAGCAGTTCTTC
CASSPRGAAYNEQFF
>TRBD2|few|TRBJ2-1|TRBV6-5
TGTGCCAGCAGCCAACATTCCGGGACTAAATACAATGAGCAGTTCTTC
CASSQHSGTKYNEQFF
>NA|few|TRBJ2-3|TRBV4-1
TGCGCCAGCAGCCAAGAAGATACTCCTAGCACAGATACGCAGTATTTT
CASSQEDTPSTDTQYF
>TRBD1|few|TRBJ1-2|TRBV7-2
TGTGCCAGCAGCACCTACAGGGGCGGCGGCTACACCTTC
CASSTYRGGGYTF
>NA|few|TRBJ1-1|TRBV7-3
TGTGCCAGCAGCTTAACCGATTCCACTGAAGCTTTCTTT
CASSLTDSTEAFF
>NA|NA|TRBJ2-7|TRBV7-9
TGTGCCAGCAGCCCCGAGGGGGCTAGCGGCCCTTACGAGCAGTACTTC
CASSPEGASGPYEQYF
>NA|few|TRBJ1-2|TRBV7-2
TGTGCCAGCAGCTCGGCGGACGGGAAGAGGGGCTATGGCTACACCTTC
CASSSADGKRGYGYTF
>NA|NA|TRBJ2-5|TRBV20-1
TGCAGTGCTAGTTGGCTCCGGGTTCAAGAGACCCAGTACTTC
CSASWLRVQETQYF
>NA|few|TRBJ2-6|TRBV20-1
TGCAGTGCTAGGGACTCTGGGGCCAACGTCCTGACTTTC
CSARDSGANVLTF
>NA|many|TRBJ1-1|TRBV12-3/TRBV12-4
TGTGCCAGCAGCCCGGCTGGCACTGAAGCTTTCTTT
CASSPAGTEAFF
>NA|NA|TRBJ2-5|TRBV7-6
TGTGCCAGCAGCTTAGTCGCAGACGGGCGGCTCCATTTCTCCTTACAAGAGACCCAGTACTTC
CASSLVADGRLHFSLQETQYF
>NA|NA|TRBJ1-4|TRBV6-5
TGTGCCAGCAGAGGCTACGGATTCGAAAAACTGTTTTTT
CASRGYGFEKLFF
>NA|many|TRBJ1-1|TRBV12-3/TRBV12-4
TGTGCCAGCAGCTTAGCACAAAACACTGAAGCTTTCTTT
CASSLAQNTEAFF
>TRBD2|few|TRBJ2-3|TRBV9
TGTGCCAGCAGCGGGCGGGGGAGCACAGATACGCAGTATTTT
CASSGRGSTDTQYF
>NA|NA|TRBJ1-4|TRBV6-5
TGTGCCAGCAGGTTTATATCAACTAATGAAAAACTGTTTTTT
CASRFISTNEKLFF
>NA|few|TRBJ2-5|TRBV5-1
TGCGCCAGCAGCTTAAATCGTGGGGAAGAGACCCAGTACTTC
CASSLNRGEETQYF
>TRBD2|NA|TRBJ2-1|TRBV5-1
TGCGCCAGCAGCTGGTCTAGCGGGGGGCCCTGGGCTGAGCAGTTCTTC
CASSWSSGGPWAEQFF
>NA|NA|TRBJ2-2|TRBV7-9
TGTGCCAGCAGCCGGGACGGATCCGGGGAGCTGTTTTTT
CASSRDGSGELFF
>TRBD1|NA|TRBJ2-7|TRBV18
TGTGCCAGCTCACCCGGACAGGCTACTACCTACGAGCAGTACTTC
CASSPGQATTYEQYF
>NA|NA|TRBJ2-2|TRBV11-2
TGTGCCAGCAGCTTAGTTCGGGGGCCCGGCCCGGGGGAGCTGTTTTTT
CASSLVRGPGPGELFF
>NA|few|TRBJ2-3|TRBV12-3/TRBV12-4
TGTGCCAGCAGTCCCGGACCCCCTCGGGATACGCAGTATTTT
CASSPGPPRDTQYF
>NA|NA|TRBJ1-2|TRBV12-3/TRBV12-4
TGTGCCAGCAGTCTTCATGGCTATGGCTACACCTTC
CASSLHGYGYTF
>NA|NA|TRBJ1-6|TRBV4-2
TGTGCCAGCAGCCAACACCTCCGGACCTATAATTCACCCCTCCACTTT
CASSQHLRTYNSPLHF
>TRBD1|NA|TRBJ1-2|TRBV18
TGTGCCAGCTCACCTCTTCCCGGGACAGGGCTTAGGAGGAGCTTTGGCTACACCTTC
CASSPLPGTGLRRSFGYTF
>TRBD1|few|TRBJ2-2|TRBV4-3
TGCGCCAGCAGCCAAGGACCAGGGGGGAACACCGGGGAGCTGTTTTTT
CASSQGPGGNTGELFF
>NA|few|TRBJ2-3|TRBV9
TGTGCCAGCAGCGTAGCAGGGGGGCGAATCACAGATACGCAGTATTTT
CASSVAGGRITDTQYF
>NA|few|TRBJ1-1|TRBV7-3
TGTGCCAGCAGTCCAAACGGGGGACCTGAAGCTTTCTTT
CASSPNGGPEAFF